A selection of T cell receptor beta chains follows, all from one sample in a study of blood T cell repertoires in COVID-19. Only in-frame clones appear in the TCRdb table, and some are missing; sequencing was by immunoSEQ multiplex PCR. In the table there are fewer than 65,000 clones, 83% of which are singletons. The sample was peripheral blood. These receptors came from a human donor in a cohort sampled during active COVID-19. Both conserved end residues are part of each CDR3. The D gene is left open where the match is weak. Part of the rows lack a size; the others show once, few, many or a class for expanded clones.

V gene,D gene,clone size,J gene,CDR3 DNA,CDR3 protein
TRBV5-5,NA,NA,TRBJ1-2,TGTGCCAGCAGCTTGGAGCTCCAGGTCTCGTATGGCTACACCTTC,CASSLELQVSYGYTF
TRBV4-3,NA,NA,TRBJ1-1,TGCGCCAGCAGCCAACGGGTGAACACTGAAGCTTTCTTT,CASSQRVNTEAFF
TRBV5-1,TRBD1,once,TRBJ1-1,TGCGCCAGCAGCTCTCAGGGGGGTACTGAAGCTTTCTTT,CASSSQGGTEAFF
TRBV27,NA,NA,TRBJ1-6,TGTGCCAGCAGTTCCTACGACAGGAGAAATTCACCCCTCCACTTT,CASSSYDRRNSPLHF
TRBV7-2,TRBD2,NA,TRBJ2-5,TGTGCCAGCAGACTAGCGGGGGAGGGAGAGACCCAGTACTTC,CASRLAGEGETQYF
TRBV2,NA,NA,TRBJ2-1,TGTGCCAGCACCTTGAGGGTAGGCACTGAGCAGTTCTTC,CASTLRVGTEQFF
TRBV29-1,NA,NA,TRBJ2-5,TGCAGCGTTCACGCTCGTCGGGAGCAAGAGACCCAGTACTTC,CSVHARREQETQYF
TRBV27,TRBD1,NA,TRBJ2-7,TGTGCCAGCAGTACCAGGACAGGGGGCTTCTACGAGCAGTACTTC,CASSTRTGGFYEQYF
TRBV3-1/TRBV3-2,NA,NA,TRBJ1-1,TGTGCCAGCACCCGGGGGACTCTTGGAGGGACTGAAGCTTTCTTT,CASTRGTLGGTEAFF
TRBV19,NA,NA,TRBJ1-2,TGTGCCAGTAGTATAAATCGGGTAGACTATGGCTACACCTTC,CASSINRVDYGYTF
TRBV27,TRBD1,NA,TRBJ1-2,TGTGCCAGCAGATGGTCGACAGGGGTGACCTATGGCTACACCTTC,CASRWSTGVTYGYTF
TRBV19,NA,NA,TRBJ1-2,TGTGCCAGTAGTCTCCAGGGAAGCGGCTACACCTTC,CASSLQGSGYTF
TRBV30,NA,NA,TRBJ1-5,TGTGCCTGGAGTGCACAGGTCCTCAATCAGCCCCAGCATTTT,CAWSAQVLNQPQHF
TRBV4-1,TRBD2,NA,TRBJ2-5,TGCGCCAGCAGCCAAGACCCAGCGGGGGGGCCAGAGACCCAGTACTTC,CASSQDPAGGPETQYF
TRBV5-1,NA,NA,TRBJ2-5,TGCGCCAGCAGCTTCGGGGGGCGCGGAGAGACCCAGTACTTC,CASSFGGRGETQYF
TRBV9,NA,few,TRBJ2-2,TGTGCCAGCAGCGTAGACACAGGGATCGGGGAGCTGTTTTTT,CASSVDTGIGELFF
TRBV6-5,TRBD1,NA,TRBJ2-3,TGTGCCAGCAGTACCCGGGACAGGGTTTCTGATACGCAGTATTTT,CASSTRDRVSDTQYF
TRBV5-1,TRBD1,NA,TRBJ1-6,TGCGCCAGCAGCTTGGCAGGGGGTGACTATAATTCACCCCTCCACTTT,CASSLAGGDYNSPLHF
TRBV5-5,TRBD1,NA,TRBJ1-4,TGTGCCAGCAGCCCAGGCAGGGGACAGATAAATGAAAAACTGTTTTTT,CASSPGRGQINEKLFF
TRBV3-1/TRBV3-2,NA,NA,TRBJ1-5,TGTGCCAGCAGCCAAGATGGTGTCGGGGTCTGGCAGCCCCAGCATTTT,CASSQDGVGVWQPQHF
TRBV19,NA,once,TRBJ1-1,TGTGCCAGTAGTACTCCCGGTCTGAACACTGAAGCTTTCTTT,CASSTPGLNTEAFF
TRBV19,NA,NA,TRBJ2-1,TGTGCCAGTAGCCGACCGACTCCCTACAATGAGCAGTTCTTC,CASSRPTPYNEQFF